The clone carrying this T cell receptor beta chain has at least ten counts. Its specificity is not known. In germline, CDR1 is DFQATT, CDR2 SNEGSKA (reference sequence). The ends lost 5 bases at V and 0 bases at J; junction bases unmatched: 7. The CDR3 is 16 amino acids. Construction of TCR beta libraries was performed using quantitative 5'-RACE with molecular barcodes. TCRdb reanalysed the 5' RACE reads using MiXCR and keeps one entry per CDR3 protein. The sample yields 250,000 or so distinct CDR3 sequences, 20% to 30% seen once. The entry originates in a study of CD8 T cells in ankylosing spondylitis. Study-level findings and limits: Significant enrichment of disease-linked clones was reportedly seen in matched ankylosing spondylitis synovial fluid. What appeared characteristic of ankylosing spondylitis blood was a TCR beta motif of eight or nine highly homologous variants. Disease-associated clonotypes exhibited CD8+ identity and were relatively infrequent in peripheral blood.

This clonotype was sampled from a male donor with ankylosing spondylitis or in good health (not recorded which). The specimen was blood, either unsorted or a sorted T cell fraction (not recorded which). The chain uses TRBV20-1 and TRBJ2-3; 11 bases fit TRBD2. The CDR3 DNA reads as TGCAGTGCTCATCAAGGGACTAGCGGAAGCACAGATACGCAGTATTTT. Protein: CSAHQGTSGSTDTQYF.